Shown below are 14 T cell receptor beta chains from a single sample sequenced in a study of T-cell memory formation after mild COVID-19. TCRdb fed the 5' RACE reads into MiXCR, producing one record per CDR3 protein. The sample lists 150,000 to 200,000 distinct CDR3 sequences, about a fifth occurring once. Sample: PBMCs or a T cell subset sorted from them (not recorded which). All receptors derive from a man aged 18 to 30 who had mild COVID-19 (a few samples of this study predate the infection). Cell type and time point are not known.

This clonotype came up a few times. The chain carries TRBV4-3 and TRBJ2-1; D perhaps matches TRBD1 (6 bases). The CDR3 length is 15 residues. Germline CDR1 is LGHNA and CDR2 is YSLEER. V was pared by 0 bases and J by 8 bases, with 14 bases between. CDR3 in DNA: TGCGCCAGCAGCCAAGAAGCCAGGGGTTTCGATGAGCAGTTCTTC. Amino acid sequence: CASSQEARGFDEQFF.

The V gene is TRBV7-3, the J gene TRBJ2-2; D is possibly TRBD1 (5 bases). Trimming removed 4 bases from V and 1 base from J, with 7 bases in between. The CDR3 contains 14 residues. The germline CDR1 and CDR2 sequences are SGHTA and FQGTGA. Here the CDR3 reads CASSYGQNTGELFF. DNA of the CDR3: TGTGCCAGCAGCTACGGACAGAACACCGGGGAGCTGTTTTTT.

The chain links TRBV9 to TRBJ2-1; 11 positions match TRBD2. This CDR3 has 18 residues. Germline assignment: CDR1 SGDLS and CDR2 YYNGEE. The J segment lost 5 bases and the V segment lost 4 bases, leaving 14 bases of the junction unmatched. The CDR3 sequence: CASSYGGIAGGYDNEQFF. The CDR3 bases are TGTGCCAGCAGCTACGGCGGGATAGCGGGGGGGTACGACAATGAGCAGTTCTTC.

The V call is TRBV7-9, the J call TRBJ2-1, with 10 bases aligning to TRBD1. The V and J ends lost 0 bases and 10 bases, in that order; junction bases with no gene match: 3. The CDR3 consists of 14 residues. CDR1 is SEHNR and CDR2 is FQNEAQ in the germline V gene (reference sequence). As DNA, the CDR3 is TGTGCCAGCAGCTTAGCAGGGACAGGGGTGGAGCAGTTCTTC. Translating gives CASSLAGTGVEQFF.

In its sample, this clonotype was seen a few times. This chain uses TRBV5-1 with TRBJ2-5; maybe TRBD2 (6 bases). CDR1 and CDR2 from the germline V gene are SGHRS and YFSETQ. V dropped 7 bases and J dropped 4 bases, with 14 bases sitting between them. This CDR3 region has 13 residues. CDR3 DNA: TGCGCCAGCGTGAGGGGTAGCGGAGAGACCCAGTACTTC. Its protein product is CASVRGSGETQYF.

This clonotype occurred a few times. The genes are TRBV5-1 and TRBJ2-5; 8 nucleotides align to TRBD1. V gave up 4 bases and J gave up 4 bases; unmatched junction bases: 9. Germline CDR1 SGHRS, CDR2 YFSETQ. The CDR3 loop spans 15 amino acids. The DNA for the CDR3 is TGCGCCAGCAGCACTTACAGGGGGGTCGCAGAGACCCAGTACTTC. Translating it yields CASSTYRGVAETQYF. Full variable domain (outside the CDR3, taken from reference TRBV5-1 and TRBJ2-5): KAGVTQTPRYLIKTRGQQVTLSCSPISGHRSVSWYQQTPGQGLQFLFEYFSETQRNKGNFPGRFSGRQFSNSRSEMNVSTLELGDSALYLCASSTYRGVAETQYFGPGTRLLVL.

This clonotype was seen repeatedly, ten times or more. The chain combines TRBV27 with TRBJ2-1, with 8 positions matching TRBD2. The CDR3 spans 16 residues. Looked up from germline, CDR1 is MNHEY and CDR2 is SMNVEV (reference sequence). The trim removed 2 bases at V and 1 base at J, leaving 4 bases unmatched. In DNA, the CDR3 is TGTGCCAGCAGTTTACGGCGGGGGGATTCCTACAATGAGCAGTTCTTC. It encodes CASSLRRGDSYNEQFF.

This clonotype was seen only a few times. The V and J genes are TRBV4-2 and TRBJ1-2; no firm D call. The CDR3 sequence is 14 residues long. Trimming pared 4 bases from V and 2 bases from J, leaving 11 bases between. CDR1 and CDR2 from the germline V gene are LGHNA and YNFKEQ. The CDR3, as DNA: TGTGCCAGCAGCCCGGGAAAGACCAACTATGGCTACACCTTC. It specifies CASSPGKTNYGYTF.

This clonotype was seen repeatedly, ten times or more. The chain employs TRBV20-1 and TRBJ2-3, with TRBD2 matching 7 bases. Germline CDR1 DFQATT, CDR2 SNEGSKA (reference sequence). The CDR3 length is 12 residues. Losses at the gene ends were 3 bases for V and 5 bases for J; bases not matched to a gene: 2. The CDR3 protein is CSASGGKDTQYF. DNA of the CDR3: TGCAGTGCTAGCGGGGGGAAAGATACGCAGTATTTT.

The chain combines TRBV7-2 with TRBJ1-6; 9 bases are a match to TRBD1. Germline V gene lookup returns CDR1 SGHTA and CDR2 FQGNSA. Unmatched junction bases numbered 1, after V lost 4 bases and J lost 6 bases. The CDR3 contains 14 residues. The CDR3 DNA follows: TGTGCCAGCAGCTGGGGACAGGGTAATTCACCCCTCCACTTT. Translated, it gives CASSWGQGNSPLHF.

The chain uses TRBV5-4 and TRBJ1-1; D is unresolved. The CDR3 has 15 amino acids. V was trimmed by 3 bases and J by 1 base, leaving 13 bases between them. Germline CDR1 and CDR2: SGHNT and YYREEE (reference sequence). CDR3 protein: CASSSALSGNTEAFF. CDR3 in DNA: TGTGCCAGCAGCTCCGCCTTATCGGGGAACACTGAAGCTTTCTTT.

In this sample, this clonotype turned up a few times. J is TRBJ2-1 and V is TRBV7-9; D call uncertain. V lost 5 bases to trimming and J lost 3 bases, with 11 bases between them. CDR1 SEHNR and CDR2 FQNEAQ come from the germline V gene (reference sequence). This CDR3 has 14 amino acids. The CDR3 DNA reads TGTGCCAGCAGCCAGCTCACTATCTACAATGAGCAGTTCTTC. Amino acids: CASSQLTIYNEQFF. Filled out from reference TRBV7-9 and TRBJ2-1, the complete variable domain reads DTGVSQNPRHKITKRGQNVTFRCDPISEHNRLYWYRQTLGQGPEFLTYFQNEAQLEKSRLLSDRFSAERPKGSFSTLEIQRTEQGDSAMYLCASSQLTIYNEQFFGPGTRLTVL.

This clonotype was seen a handful of times. At one end, the junction sequence differs from germline, possibly due to a read error. The V and J genes are TRBV2 and TRBJ2-2; D may match TRBD1 or TRBD2 (5 bases each). This CDR3 is built from 12 residues. Germline CDR1 SNHLY, CDR2 FYNNEI. CDR3 protein: CASTELRDPMIF. The DNA of the CDR3 is TGTGCCAGCACCGAACTTCGGGACCCTATGATTTTT.

The table lists this clonotype with a few counts. CDR3 nucleotides: TGTGCCAGCAGCCCCGTGGGGGAAAGGTCAGATACGCAGTATTTT. Translation gives CASSPVGERSDTQYF. The chain has TRBV12-3 or TRBV12-4 and TRBJ2-3; D tentatively fits TRBD1 or TRBD2 (5 bases each). Trimming pared 6 bases from V and 4 bases from J, leaving 17 bases between. The CDR3 loop spans 15 amino acids.